A single sample gave rise to the 20 T cell receptor beta chains below, sequenced in a study of shared clonotypes between healthy human individuals. Selected positively for CCR7 and CD45RO-negative, naive CD8 cells excluded terminally differentiated effector memory CD45RA+ cells. Profiling relied on immunoSEQ multiplex PCR, and the TCRdb table lists in-frame clones only, not all of them. Altogether under 1 million clones are present, 96% being singletons, with the ten largest covering less than 0.25%. The sample taken for sequencing was naive CD8+ T cells sorted from blood. These receptor sequences come from a young man in good health.

This clone was observed once. DNA for the CDR3: TGTGCCAGCTCACCAGACCGATGGGATGAGCAGTTCTTC. It is translated as CASSPDRWDEQFF. This chain joins TRBV18 and TRBJ2-1; unclear D gene. There are 13 residues in the CDR3. Trimming removed 2 bases at V and 8 bases at J, with 10 bases between. Germline loops: CDR1 KGHSH, CDR2 LQKENI.

This rearrangement joins TRBV5-5 to TRBJ2-1; the match to TRBD2 covers 7 bases. The trim removed 10 bases at V and 2 bases at J, leaving 6 bases unmatched. This CDR3 region has 13 residues. CDR1 SGHKS and CDR2 YYEKEE come from the germline V gene (reference sequence). For the CDR3, the DNA is TGTGCCGGAGAGCGGGACCCCTACAATGAGCAGTTCTTC. This encodes CAGERDPYNEQFF. Based on the CDR3 plus reference TRBV5-5 and TRBJ2-1, the full variable domain is DAGVTQSPTHLIKTRGQQVTLRCSPISGHKSVSWYQQVLGQGPQFIFQYYEKEERGRGNFPDRFSARQFPNYSSELNVNALLLGDSALYLCAGERDPYNEQFFGPGTRLTVL.

This rearrangement joins TRBV7-3 to TRBJ2-2; the D gene is possibly TRBD2 (6 bases). Looked up from germline, CDR1 is SGHTA and CDR2 is FQGTGA. The length of the CDR3 is 18 residues. Trimming shortened V by 2 bases and J by 1 base, and 17 bases separated the two germline ends. CDR3 sequence: CASSLPREGGMNTGELFF. The DNA for the CDR3 is TGTGCCAGCAGCTTACCGCGTGAGGGAGGAATGAACACCGGGGAGCTGTTTTTT.

This sequence joins TRBV27 and TRBJ2-3; the D gene could be TRBD1 or TRBD2 (5 bases each). CDR3 length equals 15 residues. Trimming took off 5 bases at V and 6 bases at J, with 18 bases between the two ends. Per germline, CDR1 MNHEY and CDR2 SMNVEV (reference sequence). The CDR3 nucleotides are TGTGCCAGCAGTCCTAGGTGGGGACGGTGGGATACGCAGTATTTT. Its translation: CASSPRWGRWDTQYF.

The genes are TRBV5-6 and TRBJ2-7; no reliable D call. Trimming left V 4 bases short and J 2 bases short, with 13 bases between. The CDR3 totals 14 residues. Germline CDR1 is SGHDT and CDR2 is YYEEEE. The CDR3 DNA is TGTGCCAGCAGCCCCGGCCTTGGGGCCTACGAGCAGTACTTC. Its translation: CASSPGLGAYEQYF. Complete variable domain (other parts from reference TRBV5-6 and TRBJ2-7): DAGVTQSPTHLIKTRGQQVTLRCSPKSGHDTVSWYQQALGQGPQFIFQYYEEEERQRGNFPDRFSGHQFPNYSSELNVNALLLGDSALYLCASSPGLGAYEQYFGPGTRLTVT.

The chain has TRBV28 and TRBJ1-2; D perhaps matches TRBD1 (6 bases). The germline CDR1 and CDR2 sequences are MDHEN and SYDVKM. V lost 10 bases and J lost 2, with 17 bases in between. The length of the CDR3 is 14 residues. The CDR3 spells CATQIQGSNYGYTF. In nucleotides, the CDR3 is TGTGCCACGCAGATACAGGGTTCGAACTATGGCTACACCTTC.

The table lists this clone with a count of one. The chain combines TRBV6-6 with TRBJ2-7; the D call may be TRBD1 or TRBD2 (5 bases each). V was trimmed by 5 bases and J by 9 bases, leaving 11 bases between them. The CDR3 sequence is 11 residues long. CDR1 and CDR2 from the germline V gene are MNHNY and SVGAGI (reference sequence). The CDR3 loop is CASSPGAWQYF. As DNA, the CDR3 is TGTGCCAGCAGTCCCGGGGCGTGGCAGTACTTC.

This clone came up once. The rearrangement joins TRBV4-1 to TRBJ2-1, with 11 bases that match TRBD2. V was pared by 4 bases and J by 5 bases, with 10 bases of the junction left unmatched. The CDR3 consists of 17 residues. Germline CDR1 reads MGHRA; CDR2 reads YSYEKL. CDR3 region: CASSPLAGGPEDNEQFF. CDR3 DNA sequence: TGCGCCAGCAGCCCCTTAGCGGGAGGGCCAGAGGACAATGAGCAGTTCTTC.

CDR3 region: CASRSGLAGDNEQYF. The CDR3 DNA is TGCGCCAGCAGGTCTGGACTAGCGGGAGACAACGAGCAGTACTTC. The chain couples TRBV10-2 to TRBJ2-7; 13 positions match TRBD2. Germline V lookup: CDR1 WSHSY, CDR2 SAAADI. V lost 6 bases, J lost 5 bases, and 7 bases stayed unmatched. CDR3 size: 15 residues.

Of note for this clone: Other DNA sequences in the sample encode the same CDR3. The chain is built from TRBV5-4 and TRBJ2-7; D call uncertain. The CDR3 sequence is 14 residues long. Deletions cut 0 bases from V and 0 bases from J, with 7 bases between. Germline lookup yields CDR1 SGHNT and CDR2 YYREEE (reference sequence). CDR3 coding DNA: TGTGCCAGCAGCTTGGAAGGAAACTCCTACGAGCAGTACTTC. As protein: CASSLEGNSYEQYF.

The chain carries TRBV15 and TRBJ1-1; D unclear. The CDR3 has 14 residues. Germline V lookup: CDR1 LNHNV, CDR2 YYDKDF (reference sequence). Trimming shortened V by 5 bases and J by 4 bases, and 14 bases separated the two germline ends. Here the CDR3 reads CATSGRGWTTEAFF. As DNA, the CDR3 is TGTGCCACCAGCGGTCGAGGGTGGACCACTGAAGCTTTCTTT. The whole variable domain, filled in from reference TRBV15 and TRBJ1-1, reads DAMVIQNPRYQVTQFGKPVTLSCSQTLNHNVMYWYQQKSSQAPKLLFHYYDKDFNNEADTPDNFQSRRPNTSFCFLDIRSPGLGDTAMYLCATSGRGWTTEAFFGQGTRLTVV.

The gene calls are TRBV7-9 and TRBJ2-4; D is uncertain. Trimming stripped 5 bases from V and 0 bases from J, with 17 bases between. The V gene's germline CDR1 is SEHNR and CDR2 FQNEAQ (reference sequence). The CDR3 loop spans 17 amino acids. The CDR3 spells CASSHSDGAPAKNIQYF. CDR3 coding DNA: TGTGCCAGCAGCCACAGCGATGGCGCCCCAGCCAAAAACATTCAGTACTTC.

This sequence joins TRBV5-5 and TRBJ2-2; TRBD1 aligns across 9 bases. The CDR3 extends over 14 amino acids. CDR1 SGHKS and CDR2 YYEKEE come from the germline V gene (reference sequence). V was clipped by 5 bases and J by 13 bases; unmatched bases: 12. CDR3 amino acids: CASRPGTGPRGLFF. The CDR3 nucleotides are TGTGCCAGCAGGCCCGGGACAGGGCCCCGGGGGCTGTTTTTT. Full variable domain (rest looked up from reference TRBV5-5 and TRBJ2-2): DAGVTQSPTHLIKTRGQQVTLRCSPISGHKSVSWYQQVLGQGPQFIFQYYEKEERGRGNFPDRFSARQFPNYSSELNVNALLLGDSALYLCASRPGTGPRGLFFGEGSRLTVL.

This rearrangement joins TRBV7-9 to TRBJ2-1, with 10 bases aligning to TRBD2. Losses at the gene ends were 5 bases for V and 6 bases for J; bases not matched to a gene: 7. Germline V gene lookup returns CDR1 SEHNR and CDR2 FQNEAQ (reference sequence). This CDR3 is built from 15 residues. The CDR3 protein is CASSVASGSFNEQFF. The CDR3 DNA reads as TGTGCCAGCAGCGTTGCTAGCGGGAGTTTCAATGAGCAGTTCTTC.

The chain couples TRBV13 to TRBJ1-5; D is ambiguous. The CDR3 covers 14 residues. CDR1 and CDR2 (germline): PRHDT, FYEKMQ (reference sequence). Trimming stripped 0 bases from V and 7 bases from J, with 10 bases between. CDR3 amino acids: CASSLGPRRQPQHF. In nucleotides, the CDR3 is TGTGCCAGCAGCTTAGGCCCGCGCCGGCAGCCCCAGCATTTT.

V and J are TRBV7-8 and TRBJ2-1; unclear D gene. Germline CDR1 is SGHVS and CDR2 is FQNEAQ. CDR3 size: 13 residues. Trimming removed 5 bases at V and 8 bases at J, with 13 bases between. The DNA of the CDR3 is TGTGCCAGCAGCGATACGAGAGTCTATGAGCAGTTCTTC. It codes for CASSDTRVYEQFF.

The chain uses TRBV25-1 and TRBJ2-7; D unresolved. The V gene lost 1 base and the J gene lost 0 bases, with 7 bases spanning the gap. Per the germline V gene, CDR1 is MGHDK and CDR2 is SYGVNS. This CDR3 region has 14 residues. CDR3 region: CASSESQSSYEQYF. The CDR3 nucleotides read TGTGCCAGCAGTGAATCCCAGAGCTCCTACGAGCAGTACTTC.

J is TRBJ2-5 and V is TRBV7-9; TRBD2 aligns across 10 bases. This CDR3 comprises 15 residues. Germline CDR1 is SEHNR and CDR2 is FQNEAQ (reference sequence). The trim removed 4 bases at V and 5 bases at J, leaving 7 bases unmatched. The CDR3 here is CASSSVSGRAETQYF. DNA of the CDR3: TGTGCCAGCAGCTCAGTGAGCGGGAGGGCGGAGACCCAGTACTTC.

This clone was seen only once. The chain links TRBV2 to TRBJ2-3; 8 bases are a match to TRBD1. This CDR3 is built from 17 residues. V was clipped by 8 bases and J by 0 bases; unmatched bases: 13. CDR1 and CDR2 (germline): SNHLY, FYNNEI. In nucleotides, the CDR3 is TGTGCCAGCTCGGGTGGACAGGGAATTATTAGCACAGATACGCAGTATTTT. It specifies CASSGGQGIISTDTQYF.

The sample holds one count of this clone. The genes are TRBV6-5 and TRBJ1-1; D is unresolved. The ends were cut back, 6 bases at V and 0 bases at J, with 11 bases in the middle. The CDR3 length is 14 residues. CDR1 is MNHEY, CDR2 SVGAGI, per germline. CDR3 in amino acids: CASSRSYLNTEAFF. In nucleotides, the CDR3 is TGTGCCAGCAGCCGCTCGTACTTGAACACTGAAGCTTTCTTT.